Listed here are 13 T cell receptor beta chains from one sample, sequenced in a study of cytomegalovirus exposure and HLA in healthy donors. PCR used 60 Vbeta primers and 13 Jbeta primers. Here immunoSEQ multiplex PCR was the method, and the copy in TCRdb shows in-frame clones only, minus some. The sample holds some 110,000 clones; around three quarters are singletons and the top ten take roughly 0.9%. Sequenced: PBMCs. The receptors here all came from a woman aged 25-40 years in good health and CMV-seronegative.

DNA for the CDR3: TGTGCCAGCAGCGTAGTGTCCCTCGGGGAGCTGTTTTTT. Encoded protein: CASSVVSLGELFF. The gene calls are TRBV9 and TRBJ2-2; D is unclear. V lost 0 bases and J lost 7, with 7 bases in between. The CDR3 is 13 amino acids. The germline V gene encodes CDR1 SGDLS and CDR2 YYNGEE.

This clone has just one count. Other DNA variants within this sample encode the same CDR3. The rearrangement joins TRBV6-5 to TRBJ1-2, with D maybe TRBD1 (5 bases). Trimming removed 0 bases from V and 5 bases from J, with 7 bases in between. Per the germline V gene, CDR1 is MNHEY and CDR2 is SVGAGI. The CDR3 loop spans 13 amino acids. The CDR3 DNA follows: TGTGCCAGCAGTTACTCCGGGGGGTATGGCTACACCTTC. It translates to CASSYSGGYGYTF.

This clone was seen only a few times. The rearrangement uses TRBV19 and TRBJ2-7; 7 bases are a match to TRBD1. The CDR3 totals 12 residues. J was trimmed by 4 bases and V by 5 bases; bases with no gene match: 2. The V gene's germline CDR1 is LNHDA and CDR2 SQIVND (reference sequence). The CDR3 nucleotides read TGTGCCAGTAGTGAGGGGGCGTACGAGCAGTACTTC. Translating it yields CASSEGAYEQYF.

The V call is TRBV6-1, the J call TRBJ2-6, with D maybe TRBD2 (6 bases). The V gene's germline CDR1 is MNHNS and CDR2 SASEGT. The V end lost 1 base, the J end lost 1 base, and 8 bases lay between the germline ends. The CDR3 is 16 residues long. The CDR3 region is CASSEDGGSGANVLTF. The CDR3 coding sequence is TGTGCCAGCAGTGAAGATGGGGGGTCTGGGGCCAACGTCCTGACTTTC.

This clone was observed a few times. The chain joins TRBV5-1 to TRBJ1-1; 7 bases fit TRBD1. After removal of 4 bases from V and 0 bases from J, the junction contained 6 bases not matched to a gene. The CDR3 is 15 amino acids. CDR1 is SGHRS and CDR2 is YFSETQ in the germline V gene. The CDR3 here is CASSRRDSLNTEAFF. Here the CDR3 DNA reads TGCGCCAGCAGCAGAAGGGACAGCTTGAACACTGAAGCTTTCTTT.

The genes are TRBV6-5 and TRBJ2-7; 10 nucleotides align to TRBD2. The junction had 6 bases not matched to a gene; V was cut back by 7 bases and J by 3 bases. Germline V gene sequence: CDR1 MNHEY, CDR2 SVGAGI. This CDR3 is built from 14 residues. The CDR3 sequence is CASTSSGSGYEQYF. Here the CDR3 DNA reads TGTGCCAGCACTTCTAGCGGGAGCGGCTACGAGCAGTACTTC.

V and J are TRBV5-1 and TRBJ2-1, with 10 nucleotides matching TRBD2. Germline V gene lookup returns CDR1 SGHRS and CDR2 YFSETQ. V was pared by 1 base and J by 6 bases, with 1 base of the junction left unmatched. The CDR3 extends over 14 amino acids. The CDR3 nucleotides are TGCGCCAGCAGCTTGACTAGCGGGACCAATGAGCAGTTCTTC. Encoded protein: CASSLTSGTNEQFF.

The V and J genes are TRBV6-1 and TRBJ1-4; the D is unclear. V lost 5 bases and J 8 bases, leaving 12 bases between the germline ends. From germline, CDR1 is MNHNS and CDR2 SASEGT. This CDR3 contains 13 residues. CDR3 in DNA: TGTGCCAGCAGTCCGAGTCCAACCGAAAAACTGTTTTTT. Amino acids: CASSPSPTEKLFF.

The chain recombines TRBV7-9 with TRBJ1-1; D unresolved. The CDR3 loop spans 12 amino acids. The V gene lost 5 bases and the J gene lost 6 bases, with 10 bases spanning the gap. Germline CDR1 and CDR2: SEHNR and FQNEAQ (reference sequence). The CDR3 nucleotides are TGTGCCAGCAGCCTTTTAACACCTGAAGCTTTCTTT. Translated: CASSLLTPEAFF.

This clone was observed a few times. The CDR3 protein is CASSERGLGSYEQYF. In nucleotides, the CDR3 is TGTGCCAGCAGTGAACGCGGTTTGGGCTCCTACGAGCAGTACTTC. V usage is TRBV6-1 and J usage is TRBJ2-7; no reliable D call. This CDR3 contains 15 residues. The germline V and J ends were trimmed by 2 bases and 0 bases, with 11 bases remaining between them. Germline V gene lookup returns CDR1 MNHNS and CDR2 SASEGT.

This clone was seen just once. The chain joins TRBV6-5 to TRBJ1-1; TRBD1 aligns across 7 bases. V lost 4 bases, J lost 3 bases, and 11 bases stayed unmatched. The CDR3 sequence is 16 residues long. Germline V lookup: CDR1 MNHEY, CDR2 SVGAGI. The CDR3 nucleotides read TGTGCCAGCAGTTTTACCACGACAGGGAGTCACACTGAAGCTTTCTTT. It encodes CASSFTTTGSHTEAFF.

The chain couples TRBV7-9 to TRBJ2-3; the D is unclear. V was pared by 2 bases and J by 4 bases, with 4 bases between. This CDR3 spans 12 amino acids. CDR1 and CDR2 (germline): SEHNR, FQNEAQ (reference sequence). CDR3: CASSLYADTQYF. The DNA of the CDR3 is TGTGCCAGCAGCTTATATGCAGATACGCAGTATTTT.

The genes are TRBV2 and TRBJ2-7; 11 bases agree with TRBD2. CDR1 is SNHLY and CDR2 is FYNNEI in the germline V gene. This CDR3 has 15 amino acids. Trimming took 7 bases from V and 2 from J; bases not matched to a gene: 7. The CDR3 DNA follows: TGTGCCAGCAAGCGCGGGACTAGCGGTACCTACGAGCAGTACTTC. The encoded protein is CASKRGTSGTYEQYF.